This TCR beta chain is from a study of cytomegalovirus exposure and HLA in healthy donors. This clone came up once. Germline V gene lookup returns CDR1 KGHSH and CDR2 LQKENI. The length of the CDR3 is 18 residues. V shed 3 bases and J 0 bases; nucleotides not matched to a gene: 9. Sequenced by immunoSEQ multiplex PCR; TCRdb stores in-frame clones only, minus some. The sample yields about 73,000 clones, approximately 95% seen once. V usage is TRBV18 and J usage is TRBJ1-3, with 9 bases lining up with TRBD1. The sequence derives from a man younger than 30 in good health and CMV-seronegative. The sequenced sample was PBMCs. CDR3 loop: CASSPVPGQGISGNTIYF. For the CDR3, the DNA is TGTGCCAGCTCACCCGTCCCGGGACAGGGAATCTCTGGAAACACCATATATTTT.